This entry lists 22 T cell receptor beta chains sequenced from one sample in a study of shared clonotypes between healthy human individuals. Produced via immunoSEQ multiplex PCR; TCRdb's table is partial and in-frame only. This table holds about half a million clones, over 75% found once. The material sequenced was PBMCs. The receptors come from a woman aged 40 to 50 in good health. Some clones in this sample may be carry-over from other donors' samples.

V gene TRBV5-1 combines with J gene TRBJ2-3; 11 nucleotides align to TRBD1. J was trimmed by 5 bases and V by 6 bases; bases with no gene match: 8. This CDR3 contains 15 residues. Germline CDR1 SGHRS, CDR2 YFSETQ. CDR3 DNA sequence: TGCGCCAGCACTCCCGGGACAGGGGGTCGAGATACGCAGTATTTT. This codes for CASTPGTGGRDTQYF. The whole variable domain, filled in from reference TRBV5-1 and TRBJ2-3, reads KAGVTQTPRYLIKTRGQQVTLSCSPISGHRSVSWYQQTPGQGLQFLFEYFSETQRNKGNFPGRFSGRQFSNSRSEMNVSTLELGDSALYLCASTPGTGGRDTQYFGPGTRLTVL.

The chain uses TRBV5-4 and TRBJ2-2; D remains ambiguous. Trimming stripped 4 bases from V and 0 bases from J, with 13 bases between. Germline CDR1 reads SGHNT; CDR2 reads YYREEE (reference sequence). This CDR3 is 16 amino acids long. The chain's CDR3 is CASSPNLGTNTGELFF. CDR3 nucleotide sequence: TGTGCCAGCAGCCCAAACCTTGGAACGAACACCGGGGAGCTGTTTTTT.

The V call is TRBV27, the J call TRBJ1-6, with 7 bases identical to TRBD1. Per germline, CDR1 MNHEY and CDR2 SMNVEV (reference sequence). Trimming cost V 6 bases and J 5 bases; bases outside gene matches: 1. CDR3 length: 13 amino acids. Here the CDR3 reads CASRDRDNSPLHF. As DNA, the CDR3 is TGTGCCAGCAGAGACAGGGATAATTCACCCCTCCACTTT.

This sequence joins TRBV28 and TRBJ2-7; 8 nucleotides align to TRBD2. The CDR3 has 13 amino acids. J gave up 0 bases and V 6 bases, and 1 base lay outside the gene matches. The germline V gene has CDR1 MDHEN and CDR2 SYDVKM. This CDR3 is CASRSGSSYEQYF. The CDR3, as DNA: TGTGCCAGCAGGAGCGGGAGCTCCTACGAGCAGTACTTC.

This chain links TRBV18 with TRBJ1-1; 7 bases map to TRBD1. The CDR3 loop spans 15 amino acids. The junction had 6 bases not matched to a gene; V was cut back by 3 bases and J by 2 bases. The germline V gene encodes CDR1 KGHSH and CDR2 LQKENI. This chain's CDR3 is CASSPGQSGNTEAFF. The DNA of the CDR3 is TGTGCCAGCTCACCGGGACAGTCCGGCAACACTGAAGCTTTCTTT.

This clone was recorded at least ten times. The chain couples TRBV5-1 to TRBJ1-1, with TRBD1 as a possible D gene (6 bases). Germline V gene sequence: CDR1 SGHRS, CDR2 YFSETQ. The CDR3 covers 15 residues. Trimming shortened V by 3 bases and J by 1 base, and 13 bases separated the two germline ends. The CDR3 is CASSSREGGNTEAFF. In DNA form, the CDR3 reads TGCGCCAGCAGCTCACGGGAAGGGGGGAACACTGAAGCTTTCTTT.

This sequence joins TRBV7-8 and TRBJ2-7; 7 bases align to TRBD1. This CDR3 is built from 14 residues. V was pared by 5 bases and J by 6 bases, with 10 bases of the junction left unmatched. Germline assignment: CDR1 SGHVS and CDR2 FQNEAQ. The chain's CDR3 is CASSRRQGIAEQYF. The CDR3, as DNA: TGTGCCAGCAGCCGTCGACAGGGAATCGCCGAGCAGTACTTC.

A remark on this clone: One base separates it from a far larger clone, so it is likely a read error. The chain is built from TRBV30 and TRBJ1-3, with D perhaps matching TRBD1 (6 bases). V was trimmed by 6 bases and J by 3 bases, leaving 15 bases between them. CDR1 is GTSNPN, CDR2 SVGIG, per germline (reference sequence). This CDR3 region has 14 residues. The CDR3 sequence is CACRSQGFGNTIYF. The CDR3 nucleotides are TGTGCCTGTAGATCACAGGGATTTGGAAACACCATATATTTT.

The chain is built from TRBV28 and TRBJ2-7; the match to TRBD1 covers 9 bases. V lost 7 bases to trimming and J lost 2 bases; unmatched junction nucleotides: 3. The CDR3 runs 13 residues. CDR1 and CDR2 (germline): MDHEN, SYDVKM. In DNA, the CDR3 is TGTGCCAGCAACAGGGGGCGACCCTACGAGCAGTACTTC. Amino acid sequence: CASNRGRPYEQYF.

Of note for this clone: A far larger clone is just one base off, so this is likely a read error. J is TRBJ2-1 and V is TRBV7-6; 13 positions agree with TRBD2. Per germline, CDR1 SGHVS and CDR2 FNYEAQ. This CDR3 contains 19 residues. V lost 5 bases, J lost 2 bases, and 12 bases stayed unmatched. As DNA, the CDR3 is TGTGCCAGCAGCCGGGGGGCACTAGCGGGAGGGAGCCCCTACAATGAGCAGTTCTTC. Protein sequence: CASSRGALAGGSPYNEQFF.

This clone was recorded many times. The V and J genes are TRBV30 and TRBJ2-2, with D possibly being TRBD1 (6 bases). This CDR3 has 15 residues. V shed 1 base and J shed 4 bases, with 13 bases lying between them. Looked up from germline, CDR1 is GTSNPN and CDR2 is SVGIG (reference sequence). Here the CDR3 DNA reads TGTGCCTGGAGTGAAATAACAGGGACCACCGGGGAGCTGTTTTTT. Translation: CAWSEITGTTGELFF.

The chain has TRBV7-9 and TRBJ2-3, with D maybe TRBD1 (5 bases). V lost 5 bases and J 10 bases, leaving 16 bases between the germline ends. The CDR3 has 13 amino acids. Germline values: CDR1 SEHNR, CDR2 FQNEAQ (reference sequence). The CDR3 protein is CASSHIRQPAQYF. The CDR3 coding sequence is TGTGCCAGCAGCCACATCCGACAGCCCGCGCAGTATTTT. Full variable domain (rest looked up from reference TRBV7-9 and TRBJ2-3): DTGVSQNPRHKITKRGQNVTFRCDPISEHNRLYWYRQTLGQGPEFLTYFQNEAQLEKSRLLSDRFSAERPKGSFSTLEIQRTEQGDSAMYLCASSHIRQPAQYFGPGTRLTVL.

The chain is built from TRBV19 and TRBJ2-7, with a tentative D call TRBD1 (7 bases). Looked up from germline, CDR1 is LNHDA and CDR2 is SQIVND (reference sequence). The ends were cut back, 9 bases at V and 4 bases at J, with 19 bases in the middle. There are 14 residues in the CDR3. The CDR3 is CAREGAQGGYEQYF. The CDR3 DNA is TGTGCCAGGGAGGGGGCTCAAGGGGGATACGAGCAGTACTTC.

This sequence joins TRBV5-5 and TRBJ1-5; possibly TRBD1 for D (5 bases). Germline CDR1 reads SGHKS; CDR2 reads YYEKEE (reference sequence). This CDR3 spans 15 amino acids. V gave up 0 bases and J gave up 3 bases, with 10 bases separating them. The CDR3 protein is CASSLVYRNNQPQHF. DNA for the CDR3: TGTGCCAGCAGCTTGGTCTACAGGAACAATCAGCCCCAGCATTTT.

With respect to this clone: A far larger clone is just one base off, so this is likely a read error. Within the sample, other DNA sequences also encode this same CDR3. The CDR3 region has the DNA TGCGCTAGCAGCCATTCAGGGTTCGACGAGCAGTACTTC. Translating gives CASSHSGFDEQYF. This rearrangement joins TRBV4-1 to TRBJ2-7, with a tentative D call TRBD1 (5 bases). Germline-derived CDR1 and CDR2 are MGHRA and YSYEKL. This CDR3 is built from 13 residues.

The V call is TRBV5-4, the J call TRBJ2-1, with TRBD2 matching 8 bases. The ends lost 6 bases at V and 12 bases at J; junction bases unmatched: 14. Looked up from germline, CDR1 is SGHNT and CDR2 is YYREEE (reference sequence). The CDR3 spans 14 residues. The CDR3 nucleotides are TGTGCCAGCAACCAGCCGGGACTAGGAAAGGGGCAGTTCTTC. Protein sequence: CASNQPGLGKGQFF. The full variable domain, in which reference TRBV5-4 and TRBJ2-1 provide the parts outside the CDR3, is ETGVTQSPTHLIKTRGQQVTLRCSSQSGHNTVSWYQQALGQGPQFIFQYYREEENGRGNFPPRFSGLQFPNYSSELNVNALELDDSALYLCASNQPGLGKGQFFGPGTRLTVL.

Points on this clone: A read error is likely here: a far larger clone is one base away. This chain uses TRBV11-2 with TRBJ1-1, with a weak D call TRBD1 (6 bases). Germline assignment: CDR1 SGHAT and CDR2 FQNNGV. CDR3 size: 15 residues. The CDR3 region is CASSSRPGQNTETFF. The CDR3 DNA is TGTGCCAGCAGCTCCCGTCCCGGACAGAACACTGAAACTTTCTTT.

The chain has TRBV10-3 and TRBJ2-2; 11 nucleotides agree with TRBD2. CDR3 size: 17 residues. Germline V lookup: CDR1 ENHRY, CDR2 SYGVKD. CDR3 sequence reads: CAANGLAGGPNTGELFF. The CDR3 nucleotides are TGTGCTGCCAACGGGCTAGCGGGAGGTCCAAACACCGGGGAGCTGTTTTTT.

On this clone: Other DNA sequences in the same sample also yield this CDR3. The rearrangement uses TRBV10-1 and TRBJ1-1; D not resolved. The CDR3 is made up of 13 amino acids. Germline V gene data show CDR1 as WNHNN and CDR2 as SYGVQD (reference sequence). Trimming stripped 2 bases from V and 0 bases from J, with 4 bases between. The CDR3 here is CASSENMNTEAFF. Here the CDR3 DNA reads TGCGCCAGCAGTGAGAATATGAACACTGAAGCTTTCTTT.

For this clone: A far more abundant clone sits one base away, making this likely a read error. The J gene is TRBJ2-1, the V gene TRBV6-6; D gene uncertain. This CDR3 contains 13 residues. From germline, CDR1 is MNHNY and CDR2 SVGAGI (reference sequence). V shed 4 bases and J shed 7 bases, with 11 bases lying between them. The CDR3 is CASSFWPQNEQFF. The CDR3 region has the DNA TGTGCCAGCAGTTTCTGGCCGCAAAATGAGCAGTTCTTC.

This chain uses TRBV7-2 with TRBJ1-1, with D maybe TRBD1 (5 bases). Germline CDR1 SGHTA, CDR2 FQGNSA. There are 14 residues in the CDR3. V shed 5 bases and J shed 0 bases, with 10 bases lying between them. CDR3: CASSDRGVNTEAFF. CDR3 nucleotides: TGTGCCAGCAGCGATCGGGGGGTGAACACTGAAGCTTTCTTT.

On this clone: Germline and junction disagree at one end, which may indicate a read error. CDR3 sequence: CASSLATGTTNYGYTF. CDR3 nucleotide sequence: TGTGCCAGCAGCCTAGCCACAGGGACTACTAACTATGGCTACACCTTC. The V and J genes are TRBV7-2 and TRBJ1-2, with TRBD1 as a possible D gene (6 bases). Looked up from germline, CDR1 is SGHTA and CDR2 is FQGNSA. CDR3 length: 16 residues.